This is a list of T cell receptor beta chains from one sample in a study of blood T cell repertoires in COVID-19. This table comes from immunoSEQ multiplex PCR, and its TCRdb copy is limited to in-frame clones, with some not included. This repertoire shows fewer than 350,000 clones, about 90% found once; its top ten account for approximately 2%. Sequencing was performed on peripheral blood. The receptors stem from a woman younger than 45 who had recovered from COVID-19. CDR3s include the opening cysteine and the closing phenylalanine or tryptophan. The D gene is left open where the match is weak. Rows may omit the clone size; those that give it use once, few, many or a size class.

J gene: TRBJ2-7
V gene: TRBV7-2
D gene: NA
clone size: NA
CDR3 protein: CASRREVANEQYF
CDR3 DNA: TGTGCCAGCAGGCGGGAAGTCGCGAACGAGCAGTACTTC

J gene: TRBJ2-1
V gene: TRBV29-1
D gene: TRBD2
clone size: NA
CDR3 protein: CSVAGGEINNEQFF
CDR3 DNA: TGCAGCGTTGCCGGGGGGGAAATTAACAATGAGCAGTTCTTC

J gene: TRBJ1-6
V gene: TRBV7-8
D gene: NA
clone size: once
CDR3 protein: CASSLGRNSPLHF
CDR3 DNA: TGTGCCAGCAGCTTAGGCAGGAATTCACCCCTCCACTTT

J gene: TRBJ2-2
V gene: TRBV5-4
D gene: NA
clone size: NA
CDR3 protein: CASSLDWANTGELFF
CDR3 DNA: TGTGCCAGCAGCCTCGACTGGGCGAACACCGGGGAGCTGTTTTTT

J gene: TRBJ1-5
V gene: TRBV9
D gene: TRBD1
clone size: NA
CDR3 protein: CASSPGDRGILHQPQHF
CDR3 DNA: TGTGCCAGCAGCCCTGGGGACAGGGGAATCCTCCATCAGCCCCAGCATTTT

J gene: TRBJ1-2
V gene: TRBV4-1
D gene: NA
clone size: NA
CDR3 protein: CASSSVSYGYTF
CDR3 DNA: TGCGCCAGCAGCTCAGTAAGCTATGGCTACACCTTC

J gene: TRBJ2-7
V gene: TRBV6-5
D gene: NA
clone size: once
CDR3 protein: CASKHTATSYEQYF
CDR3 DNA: TGTGCCAGCAAACATACAGCCACCTCCTACGAGCAGTACTTC

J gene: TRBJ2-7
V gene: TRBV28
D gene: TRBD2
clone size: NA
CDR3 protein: CATNEPRTRYYEQYF
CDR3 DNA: TGTGCCACCAACGAGCCCCGGACTAGATACTACGAGCAGTACTTC

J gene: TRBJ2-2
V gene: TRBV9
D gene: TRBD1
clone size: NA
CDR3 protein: CASSADRGLSGELFF
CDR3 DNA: TGTGCCAGCAGCGCGGACAGGGGGCTGAGCGGGGAGCTGTTTTTT

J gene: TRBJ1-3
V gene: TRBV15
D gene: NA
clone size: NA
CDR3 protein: CATSRDRGLGNTIYF
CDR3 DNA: TGTGCCACCAGCAGAGATCGGGGTCTTGGAAACACCATATATTTT

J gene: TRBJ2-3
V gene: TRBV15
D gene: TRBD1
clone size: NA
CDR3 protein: CATSRDLGQGAGTQYF
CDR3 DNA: TGTGCCACCAGCAGAGATTTGGGGCAGGGGGCAGGTACGCAGTATTTT

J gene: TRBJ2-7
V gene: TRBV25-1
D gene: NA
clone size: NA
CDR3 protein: CASSEAPYEQYF
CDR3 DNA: TGTGCCAGCAGTGAGGCCCCCTACGAGCAGTACTTC

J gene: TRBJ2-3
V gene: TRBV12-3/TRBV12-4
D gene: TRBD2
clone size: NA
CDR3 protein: CASRRGGTDTQYF
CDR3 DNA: TGTGCCAGCAGGCGGGGGGGCACAGATACGCAGTATTTT

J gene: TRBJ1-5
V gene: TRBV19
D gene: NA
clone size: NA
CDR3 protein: CASSIEIVGSQPQHF
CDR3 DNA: TGTGCCAGTAGTATAGAGATAGTAGGGAGTCAGCCCCAGCATTTT

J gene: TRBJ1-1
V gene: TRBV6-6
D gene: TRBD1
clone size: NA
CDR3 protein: CASSYIPGGGKAFF
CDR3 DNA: TGTGCCAGCAGTTACATTCCAGGGGGAGGTAAAGCTTTCTTT

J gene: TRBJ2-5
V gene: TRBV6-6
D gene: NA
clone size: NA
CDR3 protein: CASSSPDYIQETQYF
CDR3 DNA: TGTGCCAGCAGTTCCCCGGACTACATCCAAGAGACCCAGTACTTC

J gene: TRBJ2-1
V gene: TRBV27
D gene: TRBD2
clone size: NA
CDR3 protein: CASRAGSGEQFF
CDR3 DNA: TGTGCCAGCAGAGCGGGATCAGGGGAGCAGTTCTTC

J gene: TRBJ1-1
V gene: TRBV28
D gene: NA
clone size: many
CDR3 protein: CASSFWGEGAAEAFF
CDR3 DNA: TGTGCCAGCAGTTTTTGGGGGGAGGGTGCTGCTGAAGCTTTCTTT

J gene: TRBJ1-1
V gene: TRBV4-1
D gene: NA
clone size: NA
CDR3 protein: CASSQDSQGDAEAFF
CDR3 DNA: TGCGCCAGCAGCCAAGACTCACAGGGCGACGCTGAAGCTTTCTTT

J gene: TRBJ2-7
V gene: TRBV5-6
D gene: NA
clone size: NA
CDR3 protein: CASSFENRRDEQYF
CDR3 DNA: TGTGCCAGCAGCTTTGAAAACAGGCGCGACGAGCAGTACTTC

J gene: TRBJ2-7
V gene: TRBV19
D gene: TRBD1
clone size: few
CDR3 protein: CASSIGTGAAWEQYF
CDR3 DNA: TGTGCCAGTAGTATAGGAACAGGGGCCGCGTGGGAGCAGTACTTC

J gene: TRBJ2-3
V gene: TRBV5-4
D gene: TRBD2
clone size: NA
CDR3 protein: CASSHPSGSPDTQYF
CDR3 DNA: TGTGCCAGCAGCCACCCTAGCGGGAGCCCAGATACGCAGTATTTT

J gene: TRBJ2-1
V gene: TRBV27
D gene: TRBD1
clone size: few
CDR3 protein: CASSPDRGRYNEQFF
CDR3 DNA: TGTGCCAGCAGCCCGGACAGGGGTCGTTACAATGAGCAGTTCTTC

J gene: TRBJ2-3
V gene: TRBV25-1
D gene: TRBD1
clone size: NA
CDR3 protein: CASSKGQTKTDTQYF
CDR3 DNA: TGTGCCAGCAGTAAGGGACAGACTAAGACAGATACGCAGTATTTT

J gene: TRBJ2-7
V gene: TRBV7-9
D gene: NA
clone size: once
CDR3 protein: CASSDTGTLYEQYF
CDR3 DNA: TGTGCCAGCAGCGACACCGGGACTCTCTACGAGCAGTACTTC

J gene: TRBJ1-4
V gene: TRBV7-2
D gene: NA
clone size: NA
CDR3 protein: CASSWRTTNEKLFF
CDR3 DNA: TGTGCCAGCAGCTGGAGGACAACTAATGAAAAACTGTTTTTT

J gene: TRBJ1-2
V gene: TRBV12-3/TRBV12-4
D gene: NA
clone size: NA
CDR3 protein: CASSLVGGLGYTF
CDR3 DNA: TGTGCCAGCAGTTTAGTCGGGGGATTAGGCTACACCTTC

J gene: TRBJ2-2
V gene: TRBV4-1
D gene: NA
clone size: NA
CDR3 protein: CASSQGPRAGELFF
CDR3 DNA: TGCGCCAGCAGCCAAGGCCCCAGGGCCGGGGAGCTGTTTTTT

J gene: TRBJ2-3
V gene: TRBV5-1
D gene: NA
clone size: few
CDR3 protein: CASSLAARGTDTQYF
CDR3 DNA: TGCGCCAGCAGCTTGGCCGCCAGGGGCACAGATACGCAGTATTTT

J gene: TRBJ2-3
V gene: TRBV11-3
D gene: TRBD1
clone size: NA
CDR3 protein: CASSSWTGKEDTQYF
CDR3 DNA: TGTGCCAGCAGCTCCTGGACAGGGAAGGAGGATACGCAGTATTTT

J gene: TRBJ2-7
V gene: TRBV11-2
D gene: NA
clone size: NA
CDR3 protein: CASSFPVGSARRSSGEQYF
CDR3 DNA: TGTGCCAGCAGCTTCCCGGTGGGTTCGGCGAGGCGCTCGTCTGGCGAGCAGTACTTC

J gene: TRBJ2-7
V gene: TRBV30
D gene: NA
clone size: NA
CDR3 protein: CAWTDREAYEQYF
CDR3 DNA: TGTGCCTGGACCGACAGGGAGGCCTACGAGCAGTACTTC

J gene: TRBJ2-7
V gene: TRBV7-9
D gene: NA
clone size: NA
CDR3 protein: CASSLVSVSYEQYF
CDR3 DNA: TGTGCCAGCAGCTTAGTGTCCGTTTCCTACGAGCAGTACTTC

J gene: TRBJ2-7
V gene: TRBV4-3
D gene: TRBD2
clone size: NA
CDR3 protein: CASSQALLAGGGYEQYF
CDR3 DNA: TGCGCCAGCAGCCAAGCCCTCTTAGCGGGAGGCGGGTACGAGCAGTACTTC

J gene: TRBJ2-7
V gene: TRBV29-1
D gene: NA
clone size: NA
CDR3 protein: CSVAIDREQYF
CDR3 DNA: TGCAGCGTTGCCATTGACAGGGAGCAGTACTTC

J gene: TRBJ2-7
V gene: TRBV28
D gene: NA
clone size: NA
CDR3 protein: CASSLEGQRTYEQYF
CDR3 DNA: TGTGCCAGCAGTTTAGAGGGACAAAGGACGTACGAGCAGTACTTC

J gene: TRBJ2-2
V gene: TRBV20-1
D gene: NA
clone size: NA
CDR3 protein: CSASDPAGNTGELFF
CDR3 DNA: TGCAGTGCTAGTGATCCAGCGGGGAACACCGGGGAGCTGTTTTTT

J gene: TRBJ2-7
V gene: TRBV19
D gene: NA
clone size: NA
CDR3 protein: CASTGQGSYEQYF
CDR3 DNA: TGTGCCAGTACAGGGCAGGGATCCTACGAGCAGTACTTC

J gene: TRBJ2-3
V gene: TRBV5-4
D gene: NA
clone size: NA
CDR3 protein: CASSQGAGDSTDTQYF
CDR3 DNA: TGTGCCAGCAGTCAAGGGGCAGGGGATAGCACAGATACGCAGTATTTT

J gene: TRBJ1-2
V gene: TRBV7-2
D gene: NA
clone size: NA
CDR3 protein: CASSYTAGTNGYTF
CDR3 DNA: TGTGCCAGCAGTTATACTGCCGGGACTAATGGCTACACCTTC

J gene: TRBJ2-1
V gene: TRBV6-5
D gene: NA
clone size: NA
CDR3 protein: CASSYGAATVYEQFF
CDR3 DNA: TGTGCCAGCAGTTACGGAGCCGCTACTGTTTATGAGCAGTTCTTC

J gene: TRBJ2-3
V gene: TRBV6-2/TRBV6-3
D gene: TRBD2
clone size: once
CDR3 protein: CASSWLAGGTDTQYF
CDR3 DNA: TGTGCCAGCAGTTGGTTAGCGGGGGGAACAGATACGCAGTATTTT

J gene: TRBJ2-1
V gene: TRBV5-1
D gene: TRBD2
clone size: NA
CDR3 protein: CASSLVTGGPYEQFF
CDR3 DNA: TGCGCCAGCAGCTTGGTAACGGGAGGGCCCTATGAGCAGTTCTTC

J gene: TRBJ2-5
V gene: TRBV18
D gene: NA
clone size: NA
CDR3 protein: CASSPSLWGERWETQYF
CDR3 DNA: TGTGCCAGCTCACCAAGTCTTTGGGGGGAACGTTGGGAGACCCAGTACTTC

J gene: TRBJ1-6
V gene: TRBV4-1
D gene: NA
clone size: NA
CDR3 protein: CASSQEGRGGSNSPLHF
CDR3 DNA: TGCGCCAGCAGCCAAGAAGGAAGGGGAGGAAGTAATTCACCCCTCCACTTT

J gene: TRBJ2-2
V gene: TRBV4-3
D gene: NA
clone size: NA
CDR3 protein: CASSQDLRETGELFF
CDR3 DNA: TGCGCCAGCAGCCAAGATCTAAGGGAGACCGGGGAGCTGTTTTTT

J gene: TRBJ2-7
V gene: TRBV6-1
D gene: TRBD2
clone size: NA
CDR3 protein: CASSDGTSGRYEQYF
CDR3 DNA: TGTGCCAGCAGTGACGGGACTAGCGGTCGTTACGAGCAGTACTTC

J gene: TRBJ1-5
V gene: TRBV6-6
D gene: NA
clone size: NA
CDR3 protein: CASSYSGQSSNQPQHF
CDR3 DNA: TGTGCCAGCAGTTACTCGGGCCAGAGTAGCAATCAGCCCCAGCATTTT

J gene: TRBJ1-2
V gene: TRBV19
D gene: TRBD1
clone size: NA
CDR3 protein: CASSQDRANYGYTF
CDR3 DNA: TGTGCCAGTAGTCAGGACAGGGCTAACTATGGCTACACCTTC

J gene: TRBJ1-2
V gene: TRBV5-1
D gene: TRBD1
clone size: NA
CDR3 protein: CASSLGLPDRVYGYTF
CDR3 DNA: TGCGCCAGCAGCTTGGGGCTTCCGGACAGGGTCTATGGCTACACCTTC